The 17 T cell receptor beta chains presented below share a single source sample, sequenced in a study of shared clonotypes between healthy human individuals. Generated by immunoSEQ multiplex PCR, the TCRdb table keeps only in-frame clones and is missing some. The table records 450,000 to 650,000 clones, around 78% of them present only once. Sequenced sample: PBMCs. The receptors were gathered from a woman aged 35 to 49 in good health. Some clones in this sample may be carry-over from other donors' samples.

This clone was counted once. A much bigger clone sits one base away, suggesting this may be a read error. The chain uses TRBV29-1 and TRBJ2-7; the match to TRBD1 covers 7 bases. Germline trimming cut 5 bases from V and 5 bases from J; bases unmatched to any gene: 9. Germline CDR1 is SQVTM and CDR2 is ANQGSEA. The CDR3 has 13 amino acids. Written as DNA, the CDR3 is TGCAGCGTTCGGGGATCTACAGGGGACGAGCAGTACTTC. Translating it yields CSVRGSTGDEQYF.

The chain uses TRBV4-1 and TRBJ1-3; D unresolved. V was clipped by 0 bases and J by 7 bases, with 13 bases between them. This CDR3 is built from 15 residues. Germline-derived CDR1 and CDR2 are MGHRA and YSYEKL. The CDR3, as DNA: TGCGCCAGCAGCCAAGATAAGGGAAGCATCAACACCATATATTTT. Its translation is CASSQDKGSINTIYF.

J is TRBJ2-1 and V is TRBV30, with TRBD2 matching 9 bases. This CDR3 region has 16 residues. Germline V gives CDR1 GTSNPN, CDR2 SVGIG (reference sequence). Germline trimming cut 1 base from V and 0 bases from J; bases unmatched to any gene: 4. The CDR3 protein is CAWSGWREGSYNEQFF. In DNA, the CDR3 is TGTGCCTGGAGTGGTTGGCGGGAGGGCTCCTACAATGAGCAGTTCTTC.

There are many counts of this clone. CDR3 nucleotide sequence: TGTGCCAGCAGTCAGGGACTCCAGTCCGGGGAGCTGTTTTTT. Translated: CASSQGLQSGELFF. J is TRBJ2-2 and V is TRBV2; a weak D match, TRBD2 (6 bases). With 5 bases removed from V and 6 bases from J, the gap between germline ends came to 13 bases. The CDR3 is 14 amino acids. CDR1 is SNHLY and CDR2 is FYNNEI in the germline V gene.

The rearrangement uses TRBV7-8 and TRBJ2-3; D is perhaps TRBD2 (6 bases). The germline V gene encodes CDR1 SGHVS and CDR2 FQNEAQ. The CDR3 runs 16 residues. Trimming pared 4 bases from V and 2 bases from J, leaving 16 bases between. The CDR3 DNA reads TGTGCCAGCAGCTCACAATACGCGGGACTCACAGATACGCAGTATTTT. The encoded protein is CASSSQYAGLTDTQYF.

The chain links TRBV20-1 to TRBJ1-2, with D hard to call. The CDR3 runs 11 residues. Trimming removed 6 bases at V and 8 bases at J, with 13 bases between. Per germline, CDR1 DFQATT and CDR2 SNEGSKA (reference sequence). The DNA for the CDR3 is TGCAGTGCCGGAGTAGCGCGGGGCTACACCTTC. It codes for CSAGVARGYTF.

This rearrangement joins TRBV5-5 to TRBJ2-7, with D unclear. The germline CDR1 and CDR2 sequences are SGHKS and YYEKEE (reference sequence). This CDR3 has 14 amino acids. The ends were cut back, 4 bases at V and 2 bases at J, with 13 bases in the middle. CDR3: CASSRNLDTYEQYF. The CDR3 DNA reads TGTGCCAGCAGCCGCAATCTTGATACCTACGAGCAGTACTTC. Together with reference TRBV5-5 and TRBJ2-7, the CDR3 gives the full variable domain: DAGVTQSPTHLIKTRGQQVTLRCSPISGHKSVSWYQQVLGQGPQFIFQYYEKEERGRGNFPDRFSARQFPNYSSELNVNALLLGDSALYLCASSRNLDTYEQYFGPGTRLTVT.

With respect to this clone: No conserved phenylalanine or tryptophan is present at the end of the CDR3, so a read error is the likely explanation. CDR3 protein: CSVPTENGYTV. The CDR3 DNA reads as TGCAGCGTTCCGACAGAGAATGGCTACACCGTC. The chain employs TRBV29-1 and TRBJ1-2, with D maybe TRBD1 (5 bases). CDR3 length equals 11 residues. V gave up 5 bases and J gave up 6 bases, with 10 bases separating them. Germline assignment: CDR1 SQVTM and CDR2 ANQGSEA.

This clone was counted a single time. V usage is TRBV19 and J usage is TRBJ2-1, with 10 bases aligning to TRBD2. CDR3 length: 15 amino acids. Germline trimming cut 8 bases from V and 5 bases from J; bases unmatched to any gene: 9. Germline CDR1 LNHDA, CDR2 SQIVND (reference sequence). CDR3 in DNA: TGTGCCAGTCCCATCGCTAGCGGGAGAAACAATGAGCAGTTCTTC. Encoded protein: CASPIASGRNNEQFF. The variable domain in full, with the rest retrieved from reference TRBV19 and TRBJ2-1, is DGGITQSPKYLFRKEGQNVTLSCEQNLNHDAMYWYRQDPGQGLRLIYYSQIVNDFQKGDIAEGYSVSREKKESFPLTVTSAQKNPTAFYLCASPIASGRNNEQFFGPGTRLTVL.

V and J are TRBV5-1 and TRBJ2-3, with 11 bases aligning to TRBD2. The CDR3 is 16 amino acids. J lost 4 bases, V lost 0 bases, and 4 bases had no gene match. Per germline, CDR1 SGHRS and CDR2 YFSETQ. The CDR3 is CASSLGLAGGSDTQYF. The CDR3 region has the DNA TGCGCCAGCAGCTTGGGTCTAGCGGGAGGATCAGATACGCAGTATTTT.

This clone has just a few counts. The chain links TRBV28 to TRBJ1-2, with D possibly TRBD1 on 6 matching bases. Germline CDR1 is MDHEN and CDR2 is SYDVKM. The CDR3 has 14 amino acids. The V end was cut by 1 base, the J end by 4 bases, with 10 bases between. Here the CDR3 reads CASSLSGGLYGYTF. CDR3 coding DNA: TGTGCCAGCAGTTTATCCGGGGGGCTCTATGGCTACACCTTC.

The V call is TRBV4-3, the J call TRBJ1-2, with TRBD1 matching 7 bases. The CDR3 contains 16 residues. V gave up 4 bases and J gave up 4 bases; unmatched junction bases: 12. In germline, CDR1 is LGHNA, CDR2 YSLEER. This CDR3 reads CASSPAEGAIGYGYTF. CDR3 nucleotides: TGCGCCAGCAGCCCAGCCGAGGGGGCAATTGGCTATGGCTACACCTTC.

This sequence joins TRBV28 and TRBJ2-7, with D possibly TRBD2 on 5 matching bases. The CDR3 runs 14 residues. Trimming left V 5 bases short and J 6 bases short, with 17 bases between. CDR1 is MDHEN, CDR2 SYDVKM, per germline. The CDR3 sequence is CASSPLGGLFEQYF. In nucleotides, the CDR3 is TGTGCCAGCAGTCCGTTAGGCGGACTTTTCGAGCAGTACTTC.

Many counts were recorded for this clone. J is TRBJ2-3 and V is TRBV29-1, with D possibly being TRBD1 or TRBD2 (6 bases each). The CDR3 runs 12 residues. Germline lookup yields CDR1 SQVTM and CDR2 ANQGSEA. The CDR3 sequence: CGGRDQGDTQYF. CDR3 DNA: TGCGGGGGGCGGGACCAAGGAGATACGCAGTATTTT.

This sequence joins TRBV4-1 and TRBJ2-1; 11 bases agree with TRBD2. CDR1 is MGHRA and CDR2 is YSYEKL in the germline V gene. The CDR3 runs 15 residues. The J segment lost 9 bases and the V segment lost 2 bases, leaving 6 bases of the junction unmatched. This CDR3 is CASSQTSGSSFEQFF. CDR3 nucleotides: TGCGCCAGCAGCCAAACTAGCGGGAGCTCTTTTGAGCAGTTCTTC.

The chain couples TRBV19 to TRBJ1-1; TRBD1 aligns across 8 bases. From germline, CDR1 is LNHDA and CDR2 SQIVND (reference sequence). The CDR3 totals 14 residues. J was trimmed by 5 bases and V by 4 bases; bases with no gene match: 6. CDR3 in DNA: TGTGCCAGTAGTAGAACAGGGGGACGTACTGAAGCTTTCTTT. Protein product: CASSRTGGRTEAFF.

This chain uses TRBV7-6 with TRBJ1-1; D unclear. This CDR3 is 13 amino acids long. CDR1 and CDR2 from the germline V gene are SGHVS and FNYEAQ. V lost 5 bases and J 3 bases, leaving 10 bases between the germline ends. In DNA form, the CDR3 reads TGTGCCAGCAGCCGAACTCGGGACACTGAAGCTTTCTTT. It translates to CASSRTRDTEAFF.